The subject of this entry is one T cell receptor (beta chain). Its antigen remains unidentified. Constant-segment primers and 5'RACE yielded cDNA libraries for TCR alpha and TCR beta, each carrying sample barcodes and UMIs. TCRdb fed the 5' RACE reads into MiXCR, producing one record per CDR3 protein. The repertoire holds about 240,000 distinct CDR3 sequences, with 9.4% as singletons. The V gene end was trimmed by 6 bases and the J gene end by 5 bases; junction bases not matched to a gene: 6. CDR1 and CDR2 (germline): MNHEY, SVGAGI. This CDR3 has 15 amino acids. This record belongs to a study of T-cell memory formation after mild COVID-19. General study points: The pre-infection memory compartment contained some responding clones, suggesting cross-reactive memory joined. From day 15 to 85, contracting clones were balanced between CD4 and CD8, whereas later expanders leaned toward CD4+. Mostly located in CM and EM were contracting CD4+ clones, with contracting CD8+ clones located in EMRA.

The sequenced sample consisted of PBMCs or a T cell subset sorted from them (not recorded which). The genes are TRBV6-5 and TRBJ1-6, with 8 positions matching TRBD1. The receptor was derived from a man younger than 30 who had mild COVID-19 (a few samples of this study predate the infection). Cell type and time point are not known. CDR3 loop: CASRDGTGHNSPLHF. The DNA of the CDR3 is TGTGCCAGCAGAGATGGGACAGGTCATAATTCACCCCTCCACTTT.